What follows are 32 T cell receptor beta chains derived from one specimen sequenced in a study of metastatic and nonmetastatic thyroid tumors. Via MiXCR, TCRdb re-called the PCR reads. The table includes about 30,000 clones, about 25% detected once. Not a single patient had been given any form of treatment at any point before undergoing thyroid surgery. Sequenced: blood. Source of these receptors: a female donor with papillary thyroid cancer or a benign thyroid nodule (not recorded which). Some clones in this sample may be carry-over from other donors' samples.

The sample holds many counts of this clone. The V call is TRBV29-1, the J call TRBJ2-7, with TRBD1 matching over 9 bases. The ends lost 3 bases at V and 2 bases at J; junction bases unmatched: 8. CDR3 length: 15 residues. Germline V gives CDR1 SQVTM, CDR2 ANQGSEA. CDR3 nucleotide sequence: TGCAGCGTTGAGTTTTCGGGACAGGGAACCTACGAGCAGTACTTC. Encoded protein: CSVEFSGQGTYEQYF.

In this sample, this clone turned up many times. This sequence joins TRBV5-1 and TRBJ2-7; TRBD1 might be the D (6 bases). The CDR3 totals 13 residues. Germline V lookup: CDR1 SGHRS, CDR2 YFSETQ. Trimming left V 2 bases short and J 4 bases short, with 10 bases between. In DNA form, the CDR3 reads TGCGCCAGCAGCTTCGGACAGCCGTACGAGCAGTACTTC. Amino acids: CASSFGQPYEQYF.

This clone is classed as medium-sized (0.01 to 0.1%). The V and J genes are TRBV6-1 and TRBJ2-7; 9 bases line up with TRBD1. V gave up 8 bases and J gave up 4 bases; unmatched junction bases: 3. Germline values: CDR1 MNHNS, CDR2 SASEGT. The CDR3 covers 12 residues. CDR3 coding DNA: TGTGCCAGCGGACAGGGGCGGTACGAGCAGTACTTC. The encoded protein is CASGQGRYEQYF.

This clone was observed many times. The chain uses TRBV18 and TRBJ2-3, with D possibly being TRBD2 (6 bases). This CDR3 is built from 15 residues. Germline CDR1 KGHSH, CDR2 LQKENI. V dropped 2 bases and J dropped 4 bases, with 13 bases sitting between them. The CDR3, as DNA: TGTGCCAGCTCACCATGGGCTAGCGAAGCAGATACGCAGTATTTT. Amino acid sequence: CASSPWASEADTQYF.

A few counts support this clone. J is TRBJ2-6 and V is TRBV6-1, with D tentatively TRBD2 (6 bases). Germline V CDR1 and CDR2: MNHNS, SASEGT. V was cut by 7 bases and J by 8 bases, with 15 bases left in between. The CDR3 is 14 amino acids. The CDR3 sequence: CASKGARGSNVLTF. For the CDR3, the DNA is TGTGCCAGCAAGGGCGCACGGGGGTCCAACGTCCTGACTTTC.

V gene TRBV2 combines with J gene TRBJ2-7; a weak D match, TRBD1 (5 bases). V lost 4 bases and J 11 bases, leaving 21 bases between the germline ends. The length of the CDR3 is 14 residues. Germline CDR1 is SNHLY and CDR2 is FYNNEI. The CDR3 nucleotides are TGTGCCAGCAGTGTTGGCAGGGTCGGCTACGTGAAGTACTTC. Encoded protein: CASSVGRVGYVKYF.

In the case of this clone: The germline gene is not matched at one end of the junction; a read error may be the cause. The chain joins TRBV24-1 to TRBJ2-1; D may correspond to TRBD1 or TRBD2 (5 bases each). The germline gives CDR1 KGHDR, CDR2 SFDVKD. The CDR3 is 14 amino acids. For the CDR3, the DNA is TGTGACACCAGGACGGGATGGGGGTACAATGAGCAGTTCTTC. It yields the protein CDTRTGWGYNEQFF.

The J gene is TRBJ1-6, the V gene TRBV20-1, with 8 bases fitting TRBD1. Germline V gives CDR1 DFQATT, CDR2 SNEGSKA (reference sequence). The V and J ends lost 5 bases and 4 bases, in that order; junction bases with no gene match: 7. The CDR3 contains 15 residues. DNA for the CDR3: TGCAGTGCTCCGACAGGGGAATCATATAATTCACCCCTCCACTTT. It specifies CSAPTGESYNSPLHF.

In this sample, this clone turned up many times. J is TRBJ2-1 and V is TRBV6-1, with TRBD2 matching over 7 bases. The J segment lost 0 bases and the V segment lost 3 bases, leaving 5 bases of the junction unmatched. CDR3 size: 16 residues. Germline-derived CDR1 and CDR2 are MNHNS and SASEGT. CDR3 sequence reads: CASSERPGGSYNEQFF. The CDR3 DNA reads as TGTGCCAGCAGTGAGCGCCCGGGGGGCTCCTACAATGAGCAGTTCTTC.

Remarks on this clone: One junction end disagrees with the germline gene, perhaps due to a read error. This chain joins TRBV19 and TRBJ2-6; 9 bases match TRBD1. The CDR3 consists of 15 residues. Looked up from germline, CDR1 is LNHDA and CDR2 is SQIVND (reference sequence). CDR3 nucleotides: TGTGCCAGTAGCGGACAGGGGCCTGGGGCCAACGTCCTGAATTTC. The encoded protein is CASSGQGPGANVLNF.

In its sample, this clone was seen many times. J is TRBJ1-1 and V is TRBV30; TRBD1 might be the D (6 bases). V lost 4 bases to trimming and J lost 0 bases, with 21 bases between them. Germline-derived CDR1 and CDR2 are GTSNPN and SVGIG (reference sequence). The CDR3 is 17 residues long. This CDR3 is CAWKGGSDRSLNTEAFF. The DNA for the CDR3 is TGTGCCTGGAAGGGGGGATCTGATCGTTCATTGAACACTGAAGCTTTCTTT.

In its sample, this clone was seen a few times. A much larger clone lies a single base off, so this may be a read error. This sequence joins TRBV29-1 and TRBJ2-3; tentative D call: TRBD2 (5 bases). CDR1 SQVTM and CDR2 ANQGSEA come from the germline V gene. The CDR3 has 12 amino acids. The CDR3 DNA is TGCAACGTTTTGGAGGTTACAGATACGCAGTATTTT. Translating gives CNVLEVTDTQYF.

This clone qualifies as medium-sized. The chain combines TRBV6-2 or TRBV6-3 with TRBJ2-2; 8 nucleotides align to TRBD2. Germline CDR1 is MNHEY and CDR2 is SVGEGT. The CDR3 spans 18 residues. Trimming removed 6 bases from V and 5 bases from J; junction bases left unmatched: 17. This chain's CDR3 is CASSILTWAGGNTGELFF. CDR3 DNA: TGTGCCAGCAGCATATTGACCTGGGCGGGAGGCAATACCGGGGAGCTGTTTTTT.

This clone was found many times. One junction end does not reproduce the germline sequence, and a read error may be involved. The chain recombines TRBV28 with TRBJ1-5; a weak D match, TRBD1 (6 bases). CDR1 and CDR2 from the germline V gene are MDHEN and SYDVKM. The CDR3 covers 15 residues. The CDR3: CACSLGGPSNQPQHF. CDR3 bases: TGTGCCTGCAGTTTGGGGGGCCCTAGCAATCAGCCCCAGCATTTT. The variable domain in full, completed from reference TRBV28 and TRBJ1-5, reads DVKVTQSSRYLVKRTGEKVFLECVQDMDHENMFWYRQDPGLGLRLIYFSYDVKMKEKGDIPEGYSVSREKKERFSLILESASTNQTSMYLCACSLGGPSNQPQHFGDGTRLSIL.

This clone is medium-sized in the sample. V usage is TRBV12-3 or TRBV12-4 and J usage is TRBJ1-2; 8 nucleotides align to TRBD1. Germline trimming cut 3 bases from V and 6 bases from J; bases unmatched to any gene: 9. CDR3 length: 15 amino acids. CDR3 DNA sequence: TGTGCCAGCAGTTTGGGGGCCAGGGGGCAAAATGGCTACACCTTC. Its translation is CASSLGARGQNGYTF.

A few counts support this clone. Mismatch with germline at one junction end may stem from a read error. The rearrangement joins TRBV20-1 to TRBJ1-2; TRBD1 is a possible D gene (6 bases). Germline CDR1 DFQATT, CDR2 SNEGSKA (reference sequence). The CDR3 has 15 residues. CDR3 nucleotide sequence: TGCAGTGTTAGACACCCGAAGGGGGGTAACTATGGCTACACCTTC. Its translation is CSVRHPKGGNYGYTF.

In this sample, this clone turned up many times. The rearrangement joins TRBV18 to TRBJ1-2, with unresolved D. The CDR3 extends over 11 amino acids. The germline CDR1 and CDR2 sequences are KGHSH and LQKENI. Between the trimmed V and J ends, which lost 2 bases and 8 bases, there was a span of 6 bases. The CDR3 region is CASSPGEGYTF. The CDR3 region has the DNA TGTGCCAGCTCACCAGGGGAAGGCTACACCTTC.

This clone appeared many times. The chain carries TRBV30 and TRBJ2-5; TRBD2 is a possible D gene (5 bases). The CDR3 length is 13 residues. V shed 0 bases and J shed 1 base, with 6 bases lying between them. Germline CDR1 is GTSNPN and CDR2 is SVGIG (reference sequence). The DNA of the CDR3 is TGTGCCTGGAGTGTCGGGATCCAAGAGACCCAGTACTTC. This encodes CAWSVGIQETQYF.

This clone was picked up many times. CDR3 sequence: CATSDTGLAGGETQYF. The CDR3 DNA follows: TGTGCCACCAGTGACACGGGACTAGCGGGAGGAGAGACCCAGTACTTC. J is TRBJ2-5 and V is TRBV24-1; the match to TRBD2 covers 15 bases. The germline CDR1 and CDR2 sequences are KGHDR and SFDVKD. This CDR3 is built from 16 residues. The junction had 3 bases not matched to a gene; V was cut back by 4 bases and J by 4 bases.

The table lists this clone with many counts. The V and J genes are TRBV7-9 and TRBJ2-5; 10 bases are shared with TRBD1. CDR3 size: 13 residues. CDR1 is SEHNR and CDR2 is FQNEAQ in the germline V gene (reference sequence). Germline trimming cut 8 bases from V and 1 base from J; bases unmatched to any gene: 1. This CDR3 is CASGQGVQETQYF. CDR3 sequence (DNA): TGTGCCAGCGGACAGGGGGTCCAAGAGACCCAGTACTTC. Based on the CDR3 plus reference TRBV7-9 and TRBJ2-5, the full variable domain is DTGVSQNPRHKITKRGQNVTFRCDPISEHNRLYWYRQTLGQGPEFLTYFQNEAQLEKSRLLSDRFSAERPKGSFSTLEIQRTEQGDSAMYLCASGQGVQETQYFGPGTRLLVL.

V gene TRBV6-1 combines with J gene TRBJ2-5, with D perhaps matching TRBD2 (6 bases). The CDR3 runs 15 residues. V was clipped by 8 bases and J by 5 bases, with 21 bases between them. Germline V gene sequence: CDR1 MNHNS, CDR2 SASEGT. CDR3 amino acids: CASSKTGGGGETQYF. DNA of the CDR3: TGTGCCAGCTCAAAAACCGGGGGAGGTGGGGAGACCCAGTACTTC.

This clone is judged medium-sized. This sequence joins TRBV27 and TRBJ2-7, with D unclear. This CDR3 has 13 residues. Germline-derived CDR1 and CDR2 are MNHEY and SMNVEV (reference sequence). Trimming shortened V by 3 bases and J by 3 bases, and 9 bases separated the two germline ends. The CDR3 DNA is TGTGCCAGCAGTTTGGGTGCAGGCTACGAGCAGTACTTC. This codes for CASSLGAGYEQYF.

This clone was counted ten times or more. As DNA, the CDR3 is TGCAGTGCTGAACGGGAGAGTACGCAGTATTTT. Amino acids: CSAERESTQYF. This sequence joins TRBV20-1 and TRBJ2-3, with a possible D match to TRBD2 (6 bases). The CDR3 sequence is 11 residues long. V lost 5 bases to trimming and J lost 8 bases, with 11 bases between them. Germline CDR1 reads DFQATT; CDR2 reads SNEGSKA (reference sequence).

Comment on this clone: At one boundary the junction diverges from the germline segment, which might be a read error. The genes are TRBV4-3 and TRBJ1-2; TRBD1 matches at 10 bases. Germline V CDR1 and CDR2: LGHNA, YSLEER. The CDR3 loop spans 17 amino acids. In nucleotides, the CDR3 is TGCGCCAGCAGACAAGGACCATCCGGGACAGGGGTTTTTGGCTACACCTTC. Amino acid sequence: CASRQGPSGTGVFGYTF.

V is TRBV5-5 and J is TRBJ1-1, with a possible D match to TRBD1 (5 bases). The germline V gene encodes CDR1 SGHKS and CDR2 YYEKEE (reference sequence). V lost 1 base, J lost 4 bases, and 11 bases lay in between. This CDR3 has 14 amino acids. The CDR3 loop is CASSLKRGGTEAFF. The CDR3 DNA is TGTGCCAGCAGCTTGAAGAGGGGCGGCACTGAAGCTTTCTTT.

This clone has a count of ten or more. A read error may be the cause here, since a much bigger clone is one base away. V gene TRBV19 combines with J gene TRBJ2-1, with TRBD2 matching over 11 bases. Germline V CDR1 and CDR2: LNHDA, SQIVND (reference sequence). There are 15 residues in the CDR3. V lost 4 bases, J lost 6 bases, and 5 bases stayed unmatched. The CDR3 reads CASSNWLAGGNEQFF. The CDR3 DNA sequence: TGTGCCAGTAGTAATTGGCTAGCGGGAGGCAATGAGCAGTTCTTC.

The DNA of the CDR3 is TGTGCCAGCAGTTTGGGGGATCAAGAGACCCAGTACTTC. Amino acids: CASSLGDQETQYF. V gene TRBV12-3 or TRBV12-4 combines with J gene TRBJ2-5; D is possibly TRBD1 or TRBD2 (5 bases each). V lost 3 bases, J lost 2 bases, and 7 bases lay in between. CDR3 length: 13 amino acids.

The V and J genes are TRBV5-8 and TRBJ1-6; D uncertain. The CDR3 spans 15 residues. The V end lost 4 bases, the J end lost 13 bases, and 21 bases lay between the germline ends. In germline, CDR1 is SGHTS, CDR2 YDEGEE. DNA of the CDR3: TGTGCCAGCAGCCCCCGAGGCATATCCCTCTTTCCCCTCCACTTT. Its translation is CASSPRGISLFPLHF.

In this sample, this clone turned up many times. The rearrangement links TRBV7-3 to TRBJ2-7; 8 bases line up with TRBD2. Germline trimming cut 6 bases from V and 0 bases from J; bases unmatched to any gene: 7. Germline V gene sequence: CDR1 SGHTA, CDR2 FQGTGA. The CDR3 is 15 residues long. CDR3 sequence reads: CASSYAGGSSYEQYF. CDR3 nucleotides: TGTGCCAGCAGTTACGCGGGGGGAAGCTCCTACGAGCAGTACTTC.

This clone is categorized as medium-sized (0.01 to 0.1%). CDR3 in amino acids: CASSRDRGNYGYTF. The CDR3 DNA reads TGCGCCAGCAGCCGGGACAGGGGGAACTATGGCTACACCTTC. V gene TRBV5-1 combines with J gene TRBJ1-2, with 11 bases lining up with TRBD1. Unmatched junction bases numbered 1, after V lost 4 bases and J lost 2 bases. The CDR3 covers 14 residues. CDR1 is SGHRS and CDR2 is YFSETQ in the germline V gene.

The chain uses TRBV27 and TRBJ1-2, with D perhaps TRBD1 (6 bases). The CDR3 length is 14 residues. Trimming stripped 7 bases from V and 8 bases from J, with 20 bases between. Germline assignment: CDR1 MNHEY and CDR2 SMNVEV (reference sequence). Here the CDR3 reads CASIFIRGAGGYTF. Here the CDR3 DNA reads TGTGCCAGCATTTTTATCCGGGGGGCGGGGGGCTACACCTTC.

With respect to this clone: At one end, the junction sequence differs from germline, possibly due to a read error. The chain combines TRBV12-3 or TRBV12-4 with TRBJ1-5, with 7 bases identical to TRBD1. The CDR3 sequence is 15 residues long. CDR3 sequence (DNA): TGTCCCAGCAATGTTGTCCAGGGGGTCACTCCGCCCCAGCAGTTT. It translates to CPSNVVQGVTPPQQF.